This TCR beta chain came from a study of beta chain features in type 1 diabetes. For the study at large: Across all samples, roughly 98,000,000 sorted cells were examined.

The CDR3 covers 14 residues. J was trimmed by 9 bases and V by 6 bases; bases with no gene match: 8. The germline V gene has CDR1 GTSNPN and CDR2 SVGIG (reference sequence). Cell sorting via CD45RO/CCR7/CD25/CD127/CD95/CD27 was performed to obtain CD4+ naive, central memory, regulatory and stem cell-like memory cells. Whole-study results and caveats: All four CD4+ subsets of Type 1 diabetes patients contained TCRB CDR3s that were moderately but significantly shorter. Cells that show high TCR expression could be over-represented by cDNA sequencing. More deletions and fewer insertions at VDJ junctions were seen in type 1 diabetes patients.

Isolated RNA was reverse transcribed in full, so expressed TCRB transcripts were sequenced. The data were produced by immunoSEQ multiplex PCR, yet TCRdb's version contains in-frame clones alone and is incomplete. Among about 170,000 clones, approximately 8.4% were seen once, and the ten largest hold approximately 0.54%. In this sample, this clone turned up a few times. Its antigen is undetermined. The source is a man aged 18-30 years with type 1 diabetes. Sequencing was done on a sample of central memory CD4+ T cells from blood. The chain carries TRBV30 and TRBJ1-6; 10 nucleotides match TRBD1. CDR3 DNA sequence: TGTGCCTGTTTTGACAGGGGGCTGGCTTCACCCCTCCACTTT. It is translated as CACFDRGLASPLHF.